What follows are 24 T cell receptor beta chains derived from one specimen sequenced in a study of CD8+ T cells in alopecia areata. Specified treatment: oral pan-JAK inhibitor, 5-10 mg twice daily. The authors extracted RNA and reverse transcribed it into cDNA as the sequencing template. Profiling relied on immunoSEQ multiplex PCR, and the TCRdb table lists in-frame clones only, not all of them. The sample has 60,000 to 85,000 clones, roughly 30% seen once; the top ten hold 14% to 15%. The sample here was CD8+ T cells sorted from blood, taken at week 4, from a patient treated with tofacitinib. These receptors all come from a human donor with alopecia areata.

This clone was recorded a few times. The chain employs TRBV28 and TRBJ1-5; TRBD1 aligns across 7 bases. The CDR3 is 14 amino acids. Germline-derived CDR1 and CDR2 are MDHEN and SYDVKM. V shed 7 bases, J shed 7 bases, and the junction held 10 bases outside the gene matches. The CDR3 region has the DNA TGTGCCAGCATACGGACAGGTGGAAGCCAGCCCCAGCATTTT. Translation: CASIRTGGSQPQHF.

The rearrangement joins TRBV9 to TRBJ2-5; D is perhaps TRBD2 (5 bases). This CDR3 is 13 amino acids long. In germline, CDR1 is SGDLS, CDR2 YYNGEE. Trimming removed 4 bases at V and 5 bases at J, with 12 bases between. The CDR3 nucleotides are TGTGCCAGCAGCTCTGACGGCGGGGAGACCCAGTACTTC. It translates to CASSSDGGETQYF.

This clone was detected ten times or more. The J gene is TRBJ2-7, the V gene TRBV6-5; 9 bases align to TRBD1. Germline V gene data show CDR1 as MNHEY and CDR2 as SVGAGI. J gave up 7 bases and V 2 bases, and 9 bases lay outside the gene matches. The CDR3 sequence is 15 residues long. The CDR3 here is CASSYEDRGSCEQYF. The CDR3 coding sequence is TGTGCCAGCAGTTACGAGGACAGGGGAAGTTGTGAGCAGTACTTC.

This sequence joins TRBV5-4 and TRBJ2-4; possibly TRBD2 for D (6 bases). V lost 0 bases and J 4 bases, leaving 11 bases between the germline ends. The CDR3 consists of 15 residues. Germline V gene sequence: CDR1 SGHNT, CDR2 YYREEE (reference sequence). The CDR3 loop is CASSLVGGSKNIQYF. The CDR3 region has the DNA TGTGCCAGCAGCTTGGTGGGGGGATCGAAAAACATTCAGTACTTC.

This clone has a handful of counts. The genes are TRBV13 and TRBJ2-7; 8 bases match TRBD2. V shed 0 bases and J 2 bases; nucleotides not matched to a gene: 3. The CDR3 length is 15 residues. Germline loops: CDR1 PRHDT, CDR2 FYEKMQ (reference sequence). The chain's CDR3 is CASSLGASGPYEQYF. CDR3 DNA: TGTGCCAGCAGCTTAGGGGCTAGCGGGCCCTACGAGCAGTACTTC.

The gene calls are TRBV15 and TRBJ2-3; 13 nucleotides agree with TRBD2. V lost 2 bases to trimming and J lost 3 bases; unmatched junction nucleotides: 8. Germline V gene lookup returns CDR1 LNHNV and CDR2 YYDKDF (reference sequence). The CDR3 has 18 residues. DNA for the CDR3: TGTGCCACCAGCAGAACTTCACTAGCGGGAGGGACGACAGATACGCAGTATTTT. Its protein product is CATSRTSLAGGTTDTQYF.

This clone appeared a few times. The V and J genes are TRBV9 and TRBJ1-2; TRBD1 aligns across 9 bases. The CDR3 runs to 13 residues. Germline V gene data show CDR1 as SGDLS and CDR2 as YYNGEE. With V trimmed by 2 bases and J by 8 bases, 4 bases remained unmatched. Here the CDR3 DNA reads TGTGCCAGCAGCGTTCCGACAGGGGGAGGCTACACCTTC. Its translation is CASSVPTGGGYTF.

This clone has just a few counts. Other DNA sequences in the same sample also yield this CDR3. The chain has TRBV29-1 and TRBJ1-1, with D possibly being TRBD1 (5 bases). The length of the CDR3 is 11 residues. Germline V gives CDR1 SQVTM, CDR2 ANQGSEA. With 1 base removed from V and 5 bases from J, the gap between germline ends came to 5 bases. The CDR3 nucleotides are TGCAGCGTTGAAGGGGGGACTGAAGCTTTCTTT. Amino acids: CSVEGGTEAFF.

In this sample, this clone turned up many times. Additional DNA sequences in this sample encode the identical CDR3. The CDR3: CASSLGPEQFF. Written as DNA, the CDR3 is TGCGCCAGCAGCTTGGGGCCCGAGCAGTTCTTC. The V call is TRBV5-1, the J call TRBJ2-1, with unresolved D. Trimming stripped 0 bases from V and 10 bases from J, with 5 bases between. This CDR3 is built from 11 residues. CDR1 and CDR2 (germline): SGHRS, YFSETQ.

This chain uses TRBV28 with TRBJ2-1; D tentatively fits TRBD1 or TRBD2 (5 bases each). The CDR3 length is 15 residues. Germline V CDR1 and CDR2: MDHEN, SYDVKM. Trimming took 1 base from V and 9 from J, leaving 16 bases between them. CDR3 sequence reads: CASSLLGLGSGEQFF. The CDR3 nucleotides read TGTGCCAGCAGTTTATTGGGGCTAGGGAGCGGTGAGCAGTTCTTC.

Points on this clone: Other nucleotide sequences in the sample specify the same CDR3. This chain joins TRBV30 and TRBJ1-1, with 10 bases lining up with TRBD1. V was pared by 2 bases and J by 4 bases, with 4 bases of the junction left unmatched. The CDR3 is 14 residues long. The germline gives CDR1 GTSNPN, CDR2 SVGIG (reference sequence). This CDR3 is CAWSPGQGGTEAFF. CDR3 nucleotide sequence: TGTGCCTGGAGTCCCGGACAGGGGGGCACTGAAGCTTTCTTT.

The rearrangement joins TRBV30 to TRBJ1-2; D is unresolved. The CDR3 covers 11 residues. Germline assignment: CDR1 GTSNPN and CDR2 SVGIG (reference sequence). V shed 1 base and J shed 8 bases, with 8 bases lying between them. The CDR3 DNA reads TGTGCCTGGAGTGATGGTCTCGGCTACACCTTC. Amino acids: CAWSDGLGYTF.

The gene calls are TRBV15 and TRBJ2-7; no definite D call. CDR1 is LNHNV, CDR2 YYDKDF, per germline (reference sequence). V lost 7 bases, J lost 7 bases, and 17 bases lay in between. This CDR3 has 13 amino acids. The CDR3 sequence is CATNNRRGPEQYF. The DNA for the CDR3 is TGTGCCACCAACAACCGGCGCGGCCCGGAGCAGTACTTC.

This chain links TRBV18 with TRBJ2-7, with 9 positions matching TRBD1. This CDR3 region has 15 residues. Losses at the gene ends were 2 bases for V and 3 bases for J; bases not matched to a gene: 5. Per the germline V gene, CDR1 is KGHSH and CDR2 is LQKENI. The CDR3 coding sequence is TGTGCCAGCTCACCAGCGGACAGGGGTGGCTACGAGCAGTACTTC. Protein product: CASSPADRGGYEQYF.

The V and J genes are TRBV2 and TRBJ1-5, with no clear D. V was shortened by 0 bases and J by 4 bases, with 13 bases between the two germline ends. The CDR3 covers 16 residues. From germline, CDR1 is SNHLY and CDR2 FYNNEI. CDR3 sequence (DNA): TGTGCCAGCAGTGAAGCGCTTGGGCAGCCTAATCAGCCCCAGCATTTT. Translating gives CASSEALGQPNQPQHF.

The chain's CDR3 is CSVTRTVQDEQYF. DNA for the CDR3: TGCAGCGTGACTAGGACAGTCCAGGACGAGCAGTACTTC. V gene TRBV29-1 combines with J gene TRBJ2-7; D might be TRBD1 or TRBD2, each matching 6 bases. The CDR3 has 13 amino acids. V lost 6 bases and J 5 bases, leaving 17 bases between the germline ends. CDR1 is SQVTM, CDR2 ANQGSEA, per germline.

This clone has more than one count but fewer than ten. The CDR3: CASSRFRDREETQYF. The CDR3 region has the DNA TGTGCCAGCAGTCGATTCCGGGACCGGGAAGAGACCCAGTACTTC. The chain joins TRBV27 to TRBJ2-5, with D possibly called TRBD1 or TRBD2 (5 bases each). The germline V gene encodes CDR1 MNHEY and CDR2 SMNVEV (reference sequence). Trimming pared 5 bases from V and 3 bases from J, leaving 16 bases between. There are 15 residues in the CDR3.

The table lists this clone with a few counts. The chain links TRBV29-1 to TRBJ2-7, with D maybe TRBD1 (6 bases). Trimming pared 4 bases from V and 2 bases from J, leaving 12 bases between. Germline V CDR1 and CDR2: SQVTM, ANQGSEA. The length of the CDR3 is 13 residues. This CDR3 reads CSVGAGTTYEQYF. CDR3 nucleotide sequence: TGCAGCGTTGGGGCAGGGACAACCTACGAGCAGTACTTC.

The V gene is TRBV2, the J gene TRBJ1-2, with D unresolved. V lost 7 bases, J lost 3 bases, and 15 bases lay in between. The CDR3 consists of 14 residues. Germline V gene data show CDR1 as SNHLY and CDR2 as FYNNEI. This CDR3 reads CASNGRLFDYGYTF. The CDR3 DNA follows: TGTGCCAGCAATGGGAGGCTGTTTGACTATGGCTACACCTTC. The variable domain in full, completed from reference TRBV2 and TRBJ1-2, reads EPEVTQTPSHQVTQMGQEVILRCVPISNHLYFYWYRQILGQKVEFLVSFYNNEISEKSEIFDDQFSVERPDGSNFTLKIRSTKLEDSAMYFCASNGRLFDYGYTFGSGTRLTVV.

The chain couples TRBV29-1 to TRBJ2-7, with a tentative D call TRBD1 (6 bases). Germline V gene data show CDR1 as SQVTM and CDR2 as ANQGSEA. The ends were cut back, 4 bases at V and 1 base at J, with 8 bases in the middle. The CDR3 sequence is 12 residues long. The CDR3 region has the DNA TGCAGCGTTGTCCAGGGGTCCTACGAGCAGTACTTC. Its protein is CSVVQGSYEQYF.

This clone occurred a few times. This chain joins TRBV5-1 and TRBJ2-5; D not resolved. The CDR3 length is 11 residues. V was cut by 2 bases and J by 5 bases, with 4 bases left in between. Looked up from germline, CDR1 is SGHRS and CDR2 is YFSETQ. CDR3 DNA: TGCGCCAGCAGCTTTGACGAGACCCAGTACTTC. Translating it yields CASSFDETQYF.

In this sample, this clone turned up once. This chain joins TRBV29-1 and TRBJ2-1; tentatively, D is TRBD2 (5 bases). Trimming cost V 7 bases and J 5 bases, with 15 bases left between them. This CDR3 comprises 13 residues. Germline V gene sequence: CDR1 SQVTM, CDR2 ANQGSEA. The CDR3 DNA reads TGCAGCGGGGAGATGGAAGAGAACAATGAGCAGTTCTTC. It codes for CSGEMEENNEQFF.

V gene TRBV5-1 combines with J gene TRBJ2-3; no definite D call. This CDR3 has 14 amino acids. In germline, CDR1 is SGHRS, CDR2 YFSETQ. V lost 0 bases to trimming and J lost 1 base, with 6 bases between them. The CDR3 DNA sequence: TGCGCCAGCAGCTTGGAGGGCCGCACAGATACGCAGTATTTT. This codes for CASSLEGRTDTQYF. Drawing the rest from reference TRBV5-1 and TRBJ2-3, the complete variable domain is KAGVTQTPRYLIKTRGQQVTLSCSPISGHRSVSWYQQTPGQGLQFLFEYFSETQRNKGNFPGRFSGRQFSNSRSEMNVSTLELGDSALYLCASSLEGRTDTQYFGPGTRLTVL.

This clone was picked up one time. This chain joins TRBV13 and TRBJ1-2; 10 bases agree with TRBD1. The V gene's germline CDR1 is PRHDT and CDR2 FYEKMQ (reference sequence). V was clipped by 5 bases and J by 6 bases; unmatched bases: 9. This CDR3 is built from 15 residues. CDR3 loop: CASSERTGGRDGYTF. CDR3 bases: TGTGCCAGCAGCGAGCGGACAGGGGGGCGGGATGGCTACACCTTC. The full variable domain, in which reference TRBV13 and TRBJ1-2 provide the parts outside the CDR3, is AAGVIQSPRHLIKEKRETATLKCYPIPRHDTVYWYQQGPGQDPQFLISFYEKMQSDKGSIPDRFSAQQFSDYHSELNMSSLELGDSALYFCASSERTGGRDGYTFGSGTRLTVV.